Each of the 23 T cell receptor beta chains below was sequenced from the same sample in a study of graft-versus-host responses after intestinal transplantation (dated by TCRdb to the early 2020s). The library was made by the immunoSEQ multiplex PCR assay. The table comes from immuneACCESS by way of TCRdb, which keeps in-frame sequences with V and J called. Part of the clones is missing from these tables; in studies checked, under half for an unresolved V gene and the rest for unknown reasons. The table for this sample lists about 96,000 clones; 92% of them were counted only once. Roughly 0.17% of the sample rests with the top ten. Interpreted using the paper, the time point label stands for: cells obtained before transplantation from donor or recipient. What these receptors recognize is not known. The sample in question was unstimulated CD4+ T cells sorted from spleen or lymph node cells, obtained before intestinal transplant. These receptors all stem from a human donor who received an intestinal transplant.

J is TRBJ1-2 and V is TRBV20-1, with TRBD1 as a possible D gene (5 bases). Trimming took 5 bases from V and 4 from J, leaving 8 bases between them. The CDR3 is 11 amino acids. Germline loops: CDR1 DFQATT, CDR2 SNEGSKA (reference sequence). This CDR3 reads CSAAGRYGYTF. CDR3 DNA sequence: TGCAGTGCTGCAGGGCGCTATGGCTACACCTTC.

This chain joins TRBV7-7 and TRBJ2-3, with 14 bases identical to TRBD2. Germline V gene lookup returns CDR1 SSHAT and CDR2 FNYEAQ (reference sequence). The V gene end was trimmed by 5 bases and the J gene end by 4 bases; junction bases not matched to a gene: 2. The CDR3 contains 15 residues. CDR3 amino acids: CASSLTSGRADTQYF. CDR3 coding DNA: TGTGCCAGCAGCCTGACTAGCGGGAGGGCAGATACGCAGTATTTT.

CDR3 in amino acids: CASSLDSYGYTF. The CDR3 region has the DNA TGTGCCAGCAGCCTTGACAGCTATGGCTACACCTTC. V and J are TRBV9 and TRBJ1-2; D might be TRBD1 (5 bases). From germline, CDR1 is SGDLS and CDR2 YYNGEE. This CDR3 comprises 12 residues. V shed 4 bases and J shed 4 bases, with 8 bases lying between them. The complete variable domain, with remaining parts taken from reference TRBV9 and TRBJ1-2, reads DSGVTQTPKHLITATGQRVTLRCSPRSGDLSVYWYQQSLDQGLQFLIQYYNGEERAKGNILERFSAQQFPDLHSELNLSSLELGDSALYFCASSLDSYGYTFGSGTRLTVV.

Only one count was recorded for this clone. The V and J genes are TRBV7-7 and TRBJ2-7, with D perhaps matching TRBD2 (5 bases). Trimming removed 6 bases at V and 2 bases at J, with 17 bases between. The CDR3 runs to 15 residues. The germline V gene has CDR1 SSHAT and CDR2 FNYEAQ (reference sequence). CDR3 residues: CASSQMGRPTYEQYF. The CDR3 DNA is TGTGCCAGCAGTCAGATGGGGAGACCAACCTACGAGCAGTACTTC.

This clone was observed a handful of times. At one boundary the junction diverges from the germline segment, which might be a read error. The chain combines TRBV6-6 with TRBJ1-3, with a weak D call TRBD1 (6 bases). This CDR3 region has 15 residues. Germline lookup yields CDR1 MNHNY and CDR2 SVGAGI (reference sequence). CDR3 nucleotide sequence: TGTGCCAGCAGTTACCAAACAGGGTCTGGGAACACCATATATTTT. This codes for CASSYQTGSGNTIYF.

The gene calls are TRBV5-1 and TRBJ2-1; D gene unclear. Trimming removed 2 bases at V and 8 bases at J, with 11 bases between. CDR1 is SGHRS, CDR2 YFSETQ, per germline. This CDR3 spans 13 amino acids. CDR3 in amino acids: CASSFTPQDEQFF. The CDR3 region has the DNA TGCGCCAGCAGCTTTACTCCTCAGGATGAGCAGTTCTTC.

This chain joins TRBV25-1 and TRBJ2-5; D is uncertain. The J call is in doubt because the DNA end fits TRBJ2-7 better. This CDR3 spans 11 amino acids. CDR1 and CDR2 (germline): MGHDK, SYGVNS. The CDR3 reads CASSAGYEQYF. CDR3 sequence (DNA): TGTGCCAGCAGCGCCGGGTACGAGCAGTACTTC.

This sequence joins TRBV2 and TRBJ1-5; 8 nucleotides agree with TRBD1. This CDR3 region has 13 residues. After removal of 5 bases from V and 8 bases from J, the junction contained 5 bases not matched to a gene. Germline values: CDR1 SNHLY, CDR2 FYNNEI. The chain's CDR3 is CASSYRGLEPQHF. The CDR3 nucleotides read TGTGCCAGCAGTTACAGGGGGTTAGAGCCCCAGCATTTT.

The chain joins TRBV6-5 to TRBJ1-3; D is uncertain. The DNA end is a closer match to TRBJ2-2, so the J assignment may be wrong. This CDR3 has 12 residues. The germline gives CDR1 MNHEY, CDR2 SVGAGI. CDR3 bases: TGTGCCAGCAGCCTTATACCCGGGGAGCTGTTTTTT. Its translation is CASSLIPGELFF.

The rearrangement joins TRBV5-1 to TRBJ2-3, with D possibly TRBD1 on 7 matching bases. Trimming removed 1 base from V and 4 bases from J, with 16 bases in between. CDR3 length: 16 amino acids. From germline, CDR1 is SGHRS and CDR2 YFSETQ. This chain's CDR3 is CASSLRRQGGPDTQYF. The CDR3 region has the DNA TGCGCCAGCAGCTTGAGACGACAGGGAGGCCCAGATACGCAGTATTTT.

The chain uses TRBV2 and TRBJ1-1; D possibly corresponds to TRBD1 (5 bases). Between the trimmed V and J ends, which lost 5 bases and 3 bases, there was a span of 10 bases. The CDR3 is made up of 13 amino acids. Germline-derived CDR1 and CDR2 are SNHLY and FYNNEI. CDR3 DNA sequence: TGTGCCAGCAGTAGTCCAGGGTACACTGAAGCTTTCTTT. Translation: CASSSPGYTEAFF.

The chain has TRBV6-7 and TRBJ1-1; 8 bases map to TRBD1. TRBV6-7 is filed as an ORF, its function uncertain. V gave up 7 bases and J gave up 4 bases; unmatched junction bases: 14. CDR3 size: 16 residues. DNA of the CDR3: TGTGCCAGCACCCTACGACGGACAGGGTGGAGCACTGAAGCTTTCTTT. It encodes CASTLRRTGWSTEAFF.

V is TRBV28 and J is TRBJ2-1; D is perhaps TRBD1 (5 bases). V was shortened by 2 bases and J by 3 bases, with 17 bases between the two germline ends. Germline V gene lookup returns CDR1 MDHEN and CDR2 SYDVKM. There are 17 residues in the CDR3. The CDR3: CASSLQTGGQVYNEQFF. For the CDR3, the DNA is TGTGCCAGCAGTTTACAAACAGGTGGGCAAGTCTACAATGAGCAGTTCTTC.

The gene calls are TRBV7-8 and TRBJ2-3; no definite D call. The CDR3 consists of 17 residues. V lost 1 base, J lost 5 bases, and 19 bases lay in between. Germline V gene lookup returns CDR1 SGHVS and CDR2 FQNEAQ. The CDR3 loop reads CASSLGRGADRIDTQYF. The DNA for the CDR3 is TGTGCCAGCAGCTTAGGTCGCGGTGCCGATAGGATAGATACGCAGTATTTT.

This sequence joins TRBV2 and TRBJ1-1; unclear D gene. The CDR3 has 14 amino acids. In germline, CDR1 is SNHLY, CDR2 FYNNEI. The germline V and J ends were trimmed by 5 bases and 3 bases, with 13 bases remaining between them. The CDR3 region has the DNA TGTGCCAGCAGTTCGGCCGGGTGGGACACTGAAGCTTTCTTT. Protein sequence: CASSSAGWDTEAFF.

The CDR3 sequence: CASSPASLAPSGELFF. As DNA, the CDR3 is TGTGCCAGCTCACCGGCGAGCCTAGCTCCATCCGGGGAGCTGTTTTTT. The chain joins TRBV18 to TRBJ2-2, with D possibly TRBD2 on 5 matching bases. This CDR3 is 16 amino acids long. The germline CDR1 and CDR2 sequences are KGHSH and LQKENI. V shed 3 bases and J shed 6 bases, with 17 bases lying between them.

The V and J genes are TRBV28 and TRBJ2-3, with 8 bases that match TRBD2. V shed 3 bases, J shed 6 bases, and the junction held 5 bases outside the gene matches. Per germline, CDR1 MDHEN and CDR2 SYDVKM. CDR3 length: 14 amino acids. DNA of the CDR3: TGTGCCAGCAGTTTCAGCGGGAGTAGGGATACGCAGTATTTT. Translating it yields CASSFSGSRDTQYF. The full variable domain, with the rest looked up from reference TRBV28 and TRBJ2-3, is DVKVTQSSRYLVKRTGEKVFLECVQDMDHENMFWYRQDPGLGLRLIYFSYDVKMKEKGDIPEGYSVSREKKERFSLILESASTNQTSMYLCASSFSGSRDTQYFGPGTRLTVL.

The J gene is TRBJ1-2, the V gene TRBV5-5, with a possible D match to TRBD1 (6 bases). The CDR3 totals 13 residues. Trimming removed 0 bases from V and 10 bases from J, with 13 bases in between. Germline V gene data show CDR1 as SGHKS and CDR2 as YYEKEE (reference sequence). CDR3 DNA: TGTGCCAGCAGCTTGGCAGGGGCTCCTTACTACACCTTC. It codes for CASSLAGAPYYTF.

This clone was recorded once. The chain carries TRBV5-6 and TRBJ1-2; a weak D match, TRBD1 (5 bases). Germline loops: CDR1 SGHDT, CDR2 YYEEEE. CDR3 length: 13 residues. V was shortened by 5 bases and J by 5 bases, with 13 bases between the two germline ends. The CDR3 bases are TGTGCCAGCAGGTTTCCAGGGAGGTATGGCTACACCTTC. Its protein product is CASRFPGRYGYTF.

The genes are TRBV6-1 and TRBJ2-3; 11 bases line up with TRBD2. CDR1 is MNHNS, CDR2 SASEGT, per germline. This CDR3 comprises 16 residues. The J segment lost 2 bases and the V segment lost 4 bases, leaving 5 bases of the junction unmatched. CDR3: CASSVTSGGYTDTQYF. DNA for the CDR3: TGTGCCAGCAGTGTCACTAGCGGGGGTTACACAGATACGCAGTATTTT.

This clone occurred once. The J gene is TRBJ2-7, the V gene TRBV11-2; unclear D gene. The CDR3 runs 14 residues. Trimming removed 0 bases from V and 3 bases from J, with 9 bases in between. CDR1 SGHAT and CDR2 FQNNGV come from the germline V gene. The CDR3 sequence: CASSLDLRSYEQYF. The CDR3 DNA is TGTGCCAGCAGCTTAGATCTCCGGAGCTACGAGCAGTACTTC.

The V call is TRBV27, the J call TRBJ1-1; 7 bases match TRBD1. Germline values: CDR1 MNHEY, CDR2 SMNVEV (reference sequence). With 2 bases clipped from V and 7 bases from J, the junction kept 4 bases outside the gene matches. The CDR3 has 13 residues. CDR3 sequence: CASSLIRDSEAFF. DNA of the CDR3: TGTGCCAGCAGTTTAATCCGGGACAGTGAAGCTTTCTTT.

This sequence joins TRBV7-2 and TRBJ2-1, with 13 nucleotides matching TRBD2. Germline CDR1 reads SGHTA; CDR2 reads FQGNSA. This CDR3 is built from 15 residues. V lost 1 base, J lost 9 bases, and 3 bases stayed unmatched. The CDR3 nucleotides read TGTGCCAGCAGCTTAGAGGGACTAGCGGGGACTGAGCAGTTCTTC. This codes for CASSLEGLAGTEQFF. The full variable domain, with the rest looked up from reference TRBV7-2 and TRBJ2-1, is GAGVSQSPSNKVTEKGKDVELRCDPISGHTALYWYRQSLGQGLEFLIYFQGNSAPDKSGLPSDRFSAERTGGSVSTLTIQRTQQEDSAVYLCASSLEGLAGTEQFFGPGTRLTVL.